This section outlines one TCR beta chain sequence together with its context. Its antigen is as yet unknown. From germline, CDR1 is MRHNA and CDR2 SNTAGT. CDR3 size: 15 residues. V shed 6 bases and J 6 bases; nucleotides not matched to a gene: 8. Treatment defined: about 20 received Ad26.COV2.S at low or high dose, single or two shots; about 5 received placebo; per-sample allocation not given. Day 63 after the first injection of vaccine or placebo was the sampling time. Within Boston, the person who donated was an adult of 18-55 years. These data originate in a study of Ad26.COV2.S vaccination and SARS-CoV-2 variants. Study-wide points: Ad26.COV2.S recipients had broader spike-specific TCRs (P = 0.0014). Comparable non-spike TCR breadth was observed in vaccine and placebo recipients. Estimates derived from TCR breadth and depth analyses may have underestimated total T cell responses.

Clones were read by immunoSEQ multiplex PCR, and TCRdb kept only the in-frame ones, dropping some. Of more than 300,000 clones in the sample, just over 85% are singletons; the top ten hold roughly 1.9%. The chain is built from TRBV6-4 and TRBJ2-2, with 9 bases lining up with TRBD1. This clonotype was sampled from a person aged 18-60 years who received the Ad26.COV2.S COVID-19 vaccine or a placebo. The sequenced sample was peripheral blood, obtained in a trial of Ad26.COV2.S vaccine versus placebo. The CDR3 is CASRSGQGGSGELFF. The CDR3 DNA is TGTGCCAGCAGATCGGGACAGGGAGGGTCCGGGGAGCTGTTTTTT.